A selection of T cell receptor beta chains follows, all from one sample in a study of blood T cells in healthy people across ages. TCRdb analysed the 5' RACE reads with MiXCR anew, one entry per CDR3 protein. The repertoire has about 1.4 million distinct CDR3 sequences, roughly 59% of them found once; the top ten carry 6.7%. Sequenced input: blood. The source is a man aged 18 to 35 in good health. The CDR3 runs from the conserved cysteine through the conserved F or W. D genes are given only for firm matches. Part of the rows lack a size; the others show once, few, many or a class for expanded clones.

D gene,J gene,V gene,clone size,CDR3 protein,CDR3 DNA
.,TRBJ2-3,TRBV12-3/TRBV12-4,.,CASRVKGVADTQYF,TGTGCCAGCAGGGTGAAGGGGGTAGCAGATACGCAGTATTTT
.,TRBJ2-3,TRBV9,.,CASSLRGDNTDTQYF,TGTGCCAGCAGCCTCCGGGGAGATAACACAGATACGCAGTATTTT
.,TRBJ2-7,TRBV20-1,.,CSARDRKSSYEQYF,TGCAGTGCTAGAGATAGGAAGAGCTCCTACGAGCAGTACTTC
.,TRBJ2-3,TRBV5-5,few,CASSRENTDTQYF,TGTGCCAGCAGTCGGGAGAACACAGATACGCAGTATTTT
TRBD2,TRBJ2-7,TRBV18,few,CASSPGTSGWQQYF,TGTGCCAGCTCACCCGGGACTAGCGGGTGGCAGCAGTACTTC
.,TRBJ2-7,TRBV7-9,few,CSSSLLAYEQYF,TGTTCCAGCAGCTTACTGGCCTACGAGCAGTACTTC
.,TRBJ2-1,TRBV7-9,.,CASSFDGLHNNEQFF,TGTGCCAGCAGCTTTGACGGACTTCACAACAATGAGCAGTTCTTC
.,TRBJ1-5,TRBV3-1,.,CASSLRTDEQPQHF,TGTGCCAGCAGCCTCAGGACAGACGAGCAGCCCCAGCATTTT
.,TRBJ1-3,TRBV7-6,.,CASSLVLGSGNTIYF,TGTGCCAGCAGCTTAGTATTGGGCTCTGGAAACACCATATATTTT
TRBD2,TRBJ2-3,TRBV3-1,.,CASSQDVRTSGGIDTQYF,TGTGCCAGCAGCCAAGATGTCAGGACTAGCGGGGGCATAGATACGCAGTATTTT